This T cell receptor beta chain was documented in a study of blood T cell repertoires in COVID-19. Looking at the study overall: Spain, Italy and the United States supplied samples that represented acute and convalescent COVID-19. The analysed material was cDNA or gDNA that came from T cells, B-cell-depleted T cells, or PBMCs.

The CDR3 length is 14 residues. Germline V lookup: CDR1 LNHNV, CDR2 YYDKDF (reference sequence). J gave up 4 bases and V 3 bases, and 5 bases lay outside the gene matches. As processed by the authors: Amplified reference gene primers provided the basis for estimating nucleated cell counts. Here immunoSEQ multiplex PCR was the method, and the copy in TCRdb shows in-frame clones only, minus some. For V, J and clone size, that table is used; D and trimming come from the DNA. The table includes about 73,000 clones, roughly nine tenths detected once. The J gene is TRBJ1-2, the V gene TRBV15; 7 bases are shared with TRBD1. Sequencing was carried out using peripheral blood. The clonotype originates from an elderly man with acute or convalescent COVID-19. The CDR3 bases are TGTGCCACCAGCAGGCGACAGGGCGCCTATGGCTACACCTTC. This sequence encodes CATSRRQGAYGYTF.